A single sample is the source of the 8 T cell receptor beta chains below, sequenced in a study of CD8+ T cells in alopecia areata. In each case, RNA was isolated and then reverse transcribed into cDNA as the sequencing template. Sequencing used immunoSEQ multiplex PCR; TCRdb keeps in-frame clones, though not all of them. The sample consists of 150,000 or so clones, over 70% of them appearing once. Source: CD8+ T cells sorted from blood, taken at week 0. The source is a human donor with alopecia areata.

This CDR3 is CASSLTGNAKNIQYF. The CDR3 bases are TGTGCCAGCAGCTTAACGGGAAACGCCAAAAACATTCAGTACTTC. This chain joins TRBV7-3 and TRBJ2-4, with D uncertain. Deletions cut 0 bases from V and 1 base from J, with 7 bases between. The CDR3 covers 15 residues. The germline V gene has CDR1 SGHTA and CDR2 FQGTGA.

This clone has just one count. V and J are TRBV7-2 and TRBJ2-7, with a tentative D call TRBD1 (5 bases). There are 15 residues in the CDR3. Trimming pared 1 base from V and 0 bases from J, leaving 10 bases between. Germline assignment: CDR1 SGHTA and CDR2 FQGNSA. The CDR3 loop reads CASSLDETASYEQYF. In DNA form, the CDR3 reads TGTGCCAGCAGCTTAGATGAGACAGCCTCCTACGAGCAGTACTTC.

The chain employs TRBV14 and TRBJ2-1, with D unresolved. CDR3 length: 13 residues. CDR1 and CDR2 from the germline V gene are SGHDN and FVKESK. Trimming pared 3 bases from V and 7 bases from J, leaving 10 bases between. CDR3 in amino acids: CASSHGRVNEQFF. CDR3 bases: TGTGCCAGCAGCCATGGTCGGGTTAATGAGCAGTTCTTC.

CDR3 sequence: CASSREQTLSYEQYF. DNA for the CDR3: TGCGCCAGCAGCAGGGAACAGACTCTATCCTACGAGCAGTACTTC. V usage is TRBV5-1 and J usage is TRBJ2-7; no definite D call. CDR3 length: 15 residues. Germline V gene lookup returns CDR1 SGHRS and CDR2 YFSETQ. The germline V and J ends were trimmed by 4 bases and 1 base, with 15 bases remaining between them. The full variable domain, its missing parts supplied by reference TRBV5-1 and TRBJ2-7, is KAGVTQTPRYLIKTRGQQVTLSCSPISGHRSVSWYQQTPGQGLQFLFEYFSETQRNKGNFPGRFSGRQFSNSRSEMNVSTLELGDSALYLCASSREQTLSYEQYFGPGTRLTVT.

The rearrangement joins TRBV6-1 to TRBJ1-5, with D tentatively TRBD1 (5 bases). This CDR3 has 15 residues. In germline, CDR1 is MNHNS, CDR2 SASEGT. Trimming left V 8 bases short and J 2 bases short, with 16 bases between. The CDR3 here is CASHKGGEGNQPQHF. The CDR3 nucleotides read TGTGCCAGCCATAAAGGAGGGGAAGGCAATCAGCCCCAGCATTTT.

This chain links TRBV27 with TRBJ1-1; D is undetermined. The V gene's germline CDR1 is MNHEY and CDR2 SMNVEV (reference sequence). The V and J ends lost 8 bases and 10 bases respectively, with 17 bases between them. There are 12 residues in the CDR3. CDR3 protein: CASASRPGGAFF. As DNA, the CDR3 is TGTGCCAGCGCTAGTAGACCCGGAGGAGCTTTCTTT.

The gene calls are TRBV6-4 and TRBJ1-5; no definite D call. Germline CDR1 reads MRHNA; CDR2 reads SNTAGT. The ends were cut back, 6 bases at V and 0 bases at J, with 6 bases in the middle. This CDR3 has 13 amino acids. The CDR3 DNA reads as TGTGCCAGCAGCTACAGTAGCAATCAGCCCCAGCATTTT. Amino acids: CASSYSSNQPQHF.

This sequence joins TRBV6-5 and TRBJ2-1; 9 bases agree with TRBD2. In germline, CDR1 is MNHEY, CDR2 SVGAGI. V was pared by 0 bases and J by 6 bases, with 3 bases of the junction left unmatched. This CDR3 has 15 residues. The CDR3 here is CASSYSREGLNEQFF. The CDR3 region has the DNA TGTGCCAGCAGTTACTCGCGGGAGGGTCTCAATGAGCAGTTCTTC.